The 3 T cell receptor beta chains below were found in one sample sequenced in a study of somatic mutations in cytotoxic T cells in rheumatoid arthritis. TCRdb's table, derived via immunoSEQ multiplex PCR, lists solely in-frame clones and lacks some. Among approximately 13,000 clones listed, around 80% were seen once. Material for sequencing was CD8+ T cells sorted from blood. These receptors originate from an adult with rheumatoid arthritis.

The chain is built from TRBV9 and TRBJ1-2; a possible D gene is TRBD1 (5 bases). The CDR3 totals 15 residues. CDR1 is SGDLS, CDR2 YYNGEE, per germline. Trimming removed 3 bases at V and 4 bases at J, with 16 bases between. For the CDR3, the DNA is TGTGCCAGCAGCGAGGGGATCCAGGGCCTCTATGGCTACACCTTC. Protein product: CASSEGIQGLYGYTF. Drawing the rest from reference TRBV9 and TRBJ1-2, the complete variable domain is DSGVTQTPKHLITATGQRVTLRCSPRSGDLSVYWYQQSLDQGLQFLIQYYNGEERAKGNILERFSAQQFPDLHSELNLSSLELGDSALYFCASSEGIQGLYGYTFGSGTRLTVV.

The CDR3 coding sequence is TGCGCCAGCAGCCAAGAGGAAGGCCCGCTCGGGGAGACCCAGTACTTC. Translation gives CASSQEEGPLGETQYF. The chain uses TRBV4-1 and TRBJ2-5, with no clear D. CDR1 and CDR2 from the germline V gene are MGHRA and YSYEKL. This CDR3 comprises 16 residues. Trimming pared 0 bases from V and 5 bases from J, leaving 16 bases between.

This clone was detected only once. CDR3 nucleotide sequence: TGTGCCAGCAGCTTAATCGGTGGGGGCACTGAAGCTTTCTTT. As protein: CASSLIGGGTEAFF. V usage is TRBV7-3 and J usage is TRBJ1-1, with TRBD1 as a possible D gene (5 bases). The V and J ends lost 1 base and 4 bases respectively, with 10 bases between them. From germline, CDR1 is SGHTA and CDR2 FQGTGA. This CDR3 has 14 residues.